Listed here are 29 T cell receptor beta chains from one sample, sequenced in a study of cytomegalovirus exposure and HLA in healthy donors listed by TCRdb under 2017. To prepare the library, the immunoSEQ multiplex PCR assay was applied. The multiplex PCR relied on a mix of 60 forward primers for TCR Vbeta segments and 13 reverse primers for TCR Jbeta segments. The table comes from immuneACCESS by way of TCRdb, which keeps in-frame sequences with V and J called. Part of the clones is missing from these tables; in studies checked, under half for an unresolved V gene and the rest for unknown reasons. The sample table shows around 100,000 clones, and around 81% are seen once. 4.5% to 6.5% of the sample rests with the top ten. Material: PBMCs. These receptors were taken from a man between 40 and 49 years old in good health and CMV-seropositive.

V gene TRBV6-5 combines with J gene TRBJ2-7; 8 nucleotides match TRBD1. The germline V gene has CDR1 MNHEY and CDR2 SVGAGI. V trimming: 8 bases; J trimming: 3 bases; junction bases outside the gene matches: 3. The CDR3 length is 12 residues. The CDR3 spells CASSGQGYEQYF. CDR3 nucleotide sequence: TGTGCCAGCTCCGGACAGGGCTACGAGCAGTACTTC.

The chain employs TRBV7-9 and TRBJ1-3, with D maybe TRBD1 (5 bases). CDR1 and CDR2 from the germline V gene are SEHNR and FQNEAQ (reference sequence). V dropped 5 bases and J dropped 7 bases, with 21 bases sitting between them. The CDR3 consists of 16 residues. CDR3 in DNA: TGTGCCAGCAGCCACGATGGGGCTCGTAGTGGGAACACCATATATTTT. As protein: CASSHDGARSGNTIYF. Variable domain in full (rest from reference TRBV7-9 and TRBJ1-3): DTGVSQNPRHKITKRGQNVTFRCDPISEHNRLYWYRQTLGQGPEFLTYFQNEAQLEKSRLLSDRFSAERPKGSFSTLEIQRTEQGDSAMYLCASSHDGARSGNTIYFGEGSWLTVV.

In this sample, this clone turned up a few times. V usage is TRBV27 and J usage is TRBJ2-3; 8 nucleotides match TRBD1. The CDR3 runs 15 residues. Germline V gives CDR1 MNHEY, CDR2 SMNVEV (reference sequence). Trimming cost V 4 bases and J 6 bases; bases outside gene matches: 9. CDR3 amino acids: CASSSHTGGLDTQYF. CDR3 DNA: TGTGCCAGCAGTTCACACACAGGGGGGTTGGATACGCAGTATTTT.

The chain links TRBV7-2 to TRBJ1-1; D may be TRBD1 (5 bases). The CDR3 is 19 amino acids. Germline V gives CDR1 SGHTA, CDR2 FQGNSA. Trimming removed 2 bases from V and 4 bases from J, with 26 bases in between. CDR3 nucleotides: TGTGCCAGCAGCTTATACGCGGGGCTGCCGTGGAGATCGGGCACTGAAGCTTTCTTT. Translating gives CASSLYAGLPWRSGTEAFF.

V usage is TRBV28 and J usage is TRBJ1-2; weak D call: TRBD1 (6 bases). The germline V and J ends were trimmed by 6 bases and 7 bases, with 12 bases remaining between them. Germline CDR1 is MDHEN and CDR2 is SYDVKM. The CDR3 runs 12 residues. Here the CDR3 DNA reads TGTGCCAGCAGGCCTACAGGGAGTGGCTACACCTTC. Encoded protein: CASRPTGSGYTF.

Here the CDR3 DNA reads TGTGCCAGCACCCAGCCAGGGGGGAATGAGCAGTTCTTC. Translating gives CASTQPGGNEQFF. V is TRBV6-5 and J is TRBJ2-1, with D perhaps matching TRBD1 (7 bases). CDR3 length: 13 amino acids. Germline CDR1 MNHEY, CDR2 SVGAGI. Trimming removed 7 bases from V and 7 bases from J, with 14 bases in between.

The V and J genes are TRBV19 and TRBJ1-1; 8 bases agree with TRBD1. The CDR3 spans 15 residues. V dropped 3 bases and J dropped 6; count of bases not matched to a gene: 9. Germline loops: CDR1 LNHDA, CDR2 SQIVND (reference sequence). CDR3: CASSIGQGTGSEAFF. CDR3 bases: TGTGCCAGTAGTATCGGACAGGGCACGGGGTCTGAAGCTTTCTTT.

The chain recombines TRBV5-4 with TRBJ2-7; D remains ambiguous. The germline V gene has CDR1 SGHNT and CDR2 YYREEE (reference sequence). The CDR3 has 14 residues. With 0 bases removed from V and 2 bases from J, the gap between germline ends came to 9 bases. The CDR3 spells CASSLVGEAYEQYF. The CDR3 nucleotides are TGTGCCAGCAGCTTGGTTGGCGAGGCCTACGAGCAGTACTTC.

The rearrangement joins TRBV6-5 to TRBJ1-2; 7 nucleotides agree with TRBD1. V shed 6 bases and J 3 bases; nucleotides not matched to a gene: 4. The germline V gene encodes CDR1 MNHEY and CDR2 SVGAGI. The CDR3 length is 13 residues. CDR3 sequence reads: CASRQTGYYGYTF. Written as DNA, the CDR3 is TGTGCCAGCAGGCAGACAGGGTACTATGGCTACACCTTC.

V usage is TRBV5-1 and J usage is TRBJ2-5, with TRBD1 matching over 7 bases. Germline V gene data show CDR1 as SGHRS and CDR2 as YFSETQ. CDR3 size: 14 residues. J lost 3 bases, V lost 4 bases, and 6 bases had no gene match. DNA of the CDR3: TGCGCCAGCAGCCCGAACACAGGGGAAGAGACCCAGTACTTC. Translating it yields CASSPNTGEETQYF.

This chain connects TRBV4-1 to TRBJ1-5; TRBD1 is a possible D gene (5 bases). Trimming left V 3 bases short and J 3 bases short, with 18 bases between. This CDR3 has 17 residues. The germline V gene has CDR1 MGHRA and CDR2 YSYEKL. In DNA form, the CDR3 reads TGCGCCAGCAGCCACCAAGGTGGGGGGGAGGCCAATCAGCCCCAGCATTTT. Encoded protein: CASSHQGGGEANQPQHF.

The chain employs TRBV11-2 and TRBJ1-2; 8 bases agree with TRBD1. Germline trimming cut 5 bases from V and 4 bases from J; bases unmatched to any gene: 3. This CDR3 contains 13 residues. Per germline, CDR1 SGHAT and CDR2 FQNNGV. CDR3 residues: CASSRQGTYGYTF. DNA of the CDR3: TGTGCCAGCAGCAGACAGGGGACCTATGGCTACACCTTC.

This clone was seen a single time. CDR3 sequence: CASSYGGLAGSEQFF. The CDR3 DNA is TGTGCCAGCAGTTATGGAGGACTAGCGGGAAGTGAGCAGTTCTTC. J is TRBJ2-1 and V is TRBV6-5, with 12 bases that match TRBD2. In germline, CDR1 is MNHEY, CDR2 SVGAGI. The CDR3 is 15 residues long. The V segment lost 3 bases and the J segment 9 bases; nucleotides outside the gene matches: 6.

This clone showed up just once. V is TRBV9 and J is TRBJ1-4; 7 bases line up with TRBD1. The CDR3 consists of 19 residues. V lost 4 bases and J lost 7; bases outside the gene matches: 22. The germline CDR1 and CDR2 sequences are SGDLS and YYNGEE. This CDR3 reads CASSKRRGREQALGEKLFF. As DNA, the CDR3 is TGTGCCAGCAGCAAAAGAAGGGGGCGAGAACAAGCCCTGGGTGAAAAACTGTTTTTT.

A few counts support this clone. The rearrangement uses TRBV7-8 and TRBJ2-5, with a tentative D call TRBD2 (6 bases). The CDR3 spans 14 residues. Trimming took 4 bases from V and 6 from J, leaving 15 bases between them. Germline V CDR1 and CDR2: SGHVS, FQNEAQ. DNA for the CDR3: TGTGCCAGCAGCTCCGGTAGTGGGGGGAAGACCCAGTACTTC. Translating it yields CASSSGSGGKTQYF.

This clone was detected only a few times. V gene TRBV11-1 combines with J gene TRBJ2-1, with TRBD2 matching 10 bases. The CDR3 has 17 residues. The trim removed 1 base at V and 0 bases at J, leaving 3 bases unmatched. Germline assignment: CDR1 SGHAT and CDR2 FQDESV (reference sequence). In DNA form, the CDR3 reads TGTGCCAGCAGCTTAGATCCTAGCGGGAGCTCCTACAATGAGCAGTTCTTC. Translating it yields CASSLDPSGSSYNEQFF.

V usage is TRBV5-4 and J usage is TRBJ2-1, with 10 positions matching TRBD2. CDR3 length equals 16 residues. V trimming: 1 base; J trimming: 1 base; junction bases outside the gene matches: 2. Germline V lookup: CDR1 SGHNT, CDR2 YYREEE (reference sequence). Written as DNA, the CDR3 is TGTGCCAGCAGCTTGACTAGCGGGAAGTCCTACAATGAGCAGTTCTTC. Translated: CASSLTSGKSYNEQFF.

The chain is built from TRBV30 and TRBJ1-1; 7 bases map to TRBD1. CDR1 is GTSNPN and CDR2 is SVGIG in the germline V gene (reference sequence). The CDR3 spans 13 residues. Unmatched junction bases numbered 1, after V lost 3 bases and J lost 0 bases. The CDR3 region is CAWRGQLNTEAFF. CDR3 in DNA: TGTGCCTGGAGGGGACAGCTGAACACTGAAGCTTTCTTT.

This clone came up a few times. The chain is built from TRBV4-1 and TRBJ2-3, with D possibly being TRBD2 (6 bases). V was pared by 0 bases and J by 3 bases, with 16 bases between. The germline CDR1 and CDR2 sequences are MGHRA and YSYEKL. This CDR3 spans 17 amino acids. CDR3 coding DNA: TGCGCCAGCAGCCAAGAACCGGATAGCGGCAGTACAGATACGCAGTATTTT. Its protein is CASSQEPDSGSTDTQYF.

The J gene is TRBJ2-7, the V gene TRBV13, with 10 bases that match TRBD1. The V gene end was trimmed by 3 bases and the J gene end by 4 bases; junction bases not matched to a gene: 12. CDR1 PRHDT and CDR2 FYEKMQ come from the germline V gene (reference sequence). The CDR3 totals 17 residues. In nucleotides, the CDR3 is TGTGCCAGCAGCTTGGGCCGCGGACAGGGGGACGTATACGAGCAGTACTTC. This translates into CASSLGRGQGDVYEQYF. The full variable domain, with the rest looked up from reference TRBV13 and TRBJ2-7, is AAGVIQSPRHLIKEKRETATLKCYPIPRHDTVYWYQQGPGQDPQFLISFYEKMQSDKGSIPDRFSAQQFSDYHSELNMSSLELGDSALYFCASSLGRGQGDVYEQYFGPGTRLTVT.

The chain uses TRBV19 and TRBJ1-3; D not resolved. Germline assignment: CDR1 LNHDA and CDR2 SQIVND (reference sequence). The CDR3 is 14 amino acids. The V gene lost 2 bases and the J gene lost 0 bases, with 5 bases spanning the gap. The CDR3 DNA reads as TGTGCCAGTAGTATACCCAGCTCTGGAAACACCATATATTTT. Amino acid sequence: CASSIPSSGNTIYF.

This clone was counted once. The V and J genes are TRBV28 and TRBJ1-2; D is possibly TRBD1 (5 bases). With 2 bases removed from V and 2 bases from J, the gap between germline ends came to 12 bases. Germline V gives CDR1 MDHEN, CDR2 SYDVKM. The CDR3 spans 15 residues. The CDR3 sequence: CASSLENRPNYGYTF. The CDR3 nucleotides read TGTGCCAGCAGTTTAGAAAACAGGCCAAACTATGGCTACACCTTC.

The chain carries TRBV27 and TRBJ1-1; D is undetermined. V was pared by 5 bases and J by 5 bases, with 21 bases between. There are 16 residues in the CDR3. The germline V gene has CDR1 MNHEY and CDR2 SMNVEV (reference sequence). The CDR3 DNA sequence: TGTGCCAGCAGTCTCTCCCCTTACAGTCGGAAAACTGAAGCTTTCTTT. This codes for CASSLSPYSRKTEAFF.

This chain links TRBV2 with TRBJ1-5; 9 bases are a match to TRBD1. Trimming at V came to 6 bases and at J to 6 bases, leaving 9 bases not matched to a gene. CDR1 SNHLY and CDR2 FYNNEI come from the germline V gene. The CDR3 runs 15 residues. Written as DNA, the CDR3 is TGTGCCAGCAGCCCCGGGACAGGGCTTCGTCAGCCCCAGCATTTT. Protein product: CASSPGTGLRQPQHF.

Only one count was recorded for this clone. The genes are TRBV28 and TRBJ1-1, with D possibly TRBD1 on 6 matching bases. CDR1 MDHEN and CDR2 SYDVKM come from the germline V gene. The CDR3 extends over 16 amino acids. V lost 3 bases and J 1 base, leaving 15 bases between the germline ends. In DNA, the CDR3 is TGTGCCAGCAGTTTTCAGGGGCCCCAGGGGAACACTGAAGCTTTCTTT. It is translated as CASSFQGPQGNTEAFF.

The chain recombines TRBV12-5 with TRBJ2-1, with D possibly TRBD1 on 5 matching bases. This CDR3 has 14 residues. Per germline, CDR1 LGHNT and CDR2 FRNRAP. V was clipped by 4 bases and J by 1 base, with 8 bases between them. CDR3 in DNA: TGTGCTAGTGGTTATACAGGTTCCTACAATGAGCAGTTCTTC. It translates to CASGYTGSYNEQFF.

The chain uses TRBV7-9 and TRBJ1-1, with D tentatively TRBD1 (5 bases). The CDR3 sequence is 13 residues long. The V end lost 3 bases, the J end lost 6 bases, and 11 bases lay between the germline ends. Germline V gene data show CDR1 as SEHNR and CDR2 as FQNEAQ (reference sequence). This chain's CDR3 is CASSFTTTAEAFF. The CDR3 nucleotides read TGTGCCAGCAGCTTCACCACGACAGCTGAAGCTTTCTTT.

The chain carries TRBV19 and TRBJ1-1; possibly TRBD1 for D (6 bases). The CDR3 sequence is 14 residues long. Germline CDR1 is LNHDA and CDR2 is SQIVND (reference sequence). V was pared by 6 bases and J by 0 bases, with 11 bases between. The CDR3 loop is CASRSTGLNTEAFF. CDR3 bases: TGTGCCAGTAGATCGACAGGTTTGAACACTGAAGCTTTCTTT.

V and J are TRBV7-2 and TRBJ1-2; D is unclear. V dropped 1 base and J dropped 8 bases, with 14 bases sitting between them. Germline values: CDR1 SGHTA, CDR2 FQGNSA. The CDR3 contains 14 residues. The CDR3 spells CASSLGDNSGGYTF. In DNA, the CDR3 is TGTGCCAGCAGCTTAGGAGACAACTCGGGGGGCTACACCTTC.